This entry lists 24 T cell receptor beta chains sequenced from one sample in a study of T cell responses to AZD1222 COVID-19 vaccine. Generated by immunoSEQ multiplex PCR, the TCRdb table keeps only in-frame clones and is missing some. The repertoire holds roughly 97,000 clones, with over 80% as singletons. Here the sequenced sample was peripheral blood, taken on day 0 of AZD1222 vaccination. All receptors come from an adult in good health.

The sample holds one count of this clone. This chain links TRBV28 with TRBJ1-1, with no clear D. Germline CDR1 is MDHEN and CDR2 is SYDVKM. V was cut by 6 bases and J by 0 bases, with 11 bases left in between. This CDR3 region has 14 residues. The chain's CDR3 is CASSLYKLNTEAFF. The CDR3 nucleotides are TGTGCCAGCAGCCTTTACAAGTTGAACACTGAAGCTTTCTTT.

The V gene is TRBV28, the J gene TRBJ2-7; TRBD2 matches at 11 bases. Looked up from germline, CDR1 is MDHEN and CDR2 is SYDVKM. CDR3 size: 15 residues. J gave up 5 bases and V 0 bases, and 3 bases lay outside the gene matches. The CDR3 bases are TGTGCCAGCAGTTTATGGGGGACTAGCGGCCACGAGCAGTACTTC. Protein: CASSLWGTSGHEQYF.

The CDR3 DNA reads TGTGCCAGCAACTTAGTAGGGACCTATAATTCACCCCTCCACTTT. This codes for CASNLVGTYNSPLHF. The genes are TRBV6-6 and TRBJ1-6; D is undetermined. CDR1 and CDR2 (germline): MNHNY, SVGAGI (reference sequence). The CDR3 is 15 amino acids. With 7 bases removed from V and 2 bases from J, the gap between germline ends came to 12 bases.

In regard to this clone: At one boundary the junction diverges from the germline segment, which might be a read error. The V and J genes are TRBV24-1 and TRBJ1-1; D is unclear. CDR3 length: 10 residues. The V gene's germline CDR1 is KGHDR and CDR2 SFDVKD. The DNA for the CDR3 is TGTGCCACCAGTCCCAAGAGTCCCAACTTT. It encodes CATSPKSPNF.

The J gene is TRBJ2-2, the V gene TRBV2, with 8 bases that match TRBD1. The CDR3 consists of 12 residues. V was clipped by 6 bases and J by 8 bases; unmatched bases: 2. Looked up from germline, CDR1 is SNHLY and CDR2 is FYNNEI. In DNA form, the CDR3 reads TGTGCCAGCAGGGGACAGGTGGGGGAGCTGTTTTTT. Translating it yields CASRGQVGELFF.

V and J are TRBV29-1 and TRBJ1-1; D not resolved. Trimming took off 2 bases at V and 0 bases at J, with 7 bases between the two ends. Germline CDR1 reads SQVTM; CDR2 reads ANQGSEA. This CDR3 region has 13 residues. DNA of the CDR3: TGCAGCGTTGAAAGGCGGATGAACACTGAAGCTTTCTTT. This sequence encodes CSVERRMNTEAFF.

CDR3 amino acids: CASSQDPLGHEQYF. In DNA form, the CDR3 reads TGTGCCAGTAGTCAAGACCCCCTCGGCCACGAGCAGTACTTC. The chain couples TRBV19 to TRBJ2-7, with D unresolved. The CDR3 loop spans 14 amino acids. V was cut by 5 bases and J by 5 bases, with 16 bases left in between. Germline V gene data show CDR1 as LNHDA and CDR2 as SQIVND (reference sequence).

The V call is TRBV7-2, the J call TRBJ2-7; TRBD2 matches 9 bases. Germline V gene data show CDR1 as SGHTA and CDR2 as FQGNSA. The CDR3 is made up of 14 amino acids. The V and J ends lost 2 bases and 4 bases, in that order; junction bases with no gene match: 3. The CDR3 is CASSLQRGDYEQYF. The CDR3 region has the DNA TGTGCCAGCAGCTTACAGCGGGGGGATTACGAGCAGTACTTC.

This CDR3 reads CASSLDNRGLYTEAFF. CDR3 bases: TGCGCCAGCAGCTTGGACAACAGGGGGCTGTACACTGAAGCTTTCTTT. The V call is TRBV5-1, the J call TRBJ1-1, with 9 bases lining up with TRBD1. The J segment lost 3 bases and the V segment lost 0 bases, leaving 6 bases of the junction unmatched. CDR3 length: 16 amino acids. Germline CDR1 reads SGHRS; CDR2 reads YFSETQ.

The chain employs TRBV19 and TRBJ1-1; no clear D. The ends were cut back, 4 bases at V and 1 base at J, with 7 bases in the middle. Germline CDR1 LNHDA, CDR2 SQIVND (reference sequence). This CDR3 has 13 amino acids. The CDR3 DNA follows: TGTGCCAGTAGTAAGGGCTCGAACACTGAAGCTTTCTTT. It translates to CASSKGSNTEAFF. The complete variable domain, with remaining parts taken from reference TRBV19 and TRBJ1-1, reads DGGITQSPKYLFRKEGQNVTLSCEQNLNHDAMYWYRQDPGQGLRLIYYSQIVNDFQKGDIAEGYSVSREKKESFPLTVTSAQKNPTAFYLCASSKGSNTEAFFGQGTRLTVV.

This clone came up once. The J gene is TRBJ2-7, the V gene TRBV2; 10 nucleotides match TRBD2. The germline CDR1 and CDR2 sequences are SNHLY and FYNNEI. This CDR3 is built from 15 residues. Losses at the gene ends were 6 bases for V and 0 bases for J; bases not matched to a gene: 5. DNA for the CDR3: TGTGCCAGCAGGGCTAAGCGGGGGGGCTCCTACGAGCAGTACTTC. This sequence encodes CASRAKRGGSYEQYF.

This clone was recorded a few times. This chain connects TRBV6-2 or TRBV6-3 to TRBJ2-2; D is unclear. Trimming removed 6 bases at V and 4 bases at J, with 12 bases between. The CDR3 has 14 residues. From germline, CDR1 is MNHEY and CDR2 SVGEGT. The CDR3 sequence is CASSRFVFTGELFF. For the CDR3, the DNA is TGTGCCAGCAGCCGATTCGTGTTCACCGGGGAGCTGTTTTTT.

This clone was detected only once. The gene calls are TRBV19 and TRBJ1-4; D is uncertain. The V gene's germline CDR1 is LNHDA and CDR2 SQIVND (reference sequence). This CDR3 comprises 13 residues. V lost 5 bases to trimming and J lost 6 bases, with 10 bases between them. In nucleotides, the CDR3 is TGTGCCAGTAGTTTCCAGTGGGATGAAAAACTGTTTTTT. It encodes CASSFQWDEKLFF.

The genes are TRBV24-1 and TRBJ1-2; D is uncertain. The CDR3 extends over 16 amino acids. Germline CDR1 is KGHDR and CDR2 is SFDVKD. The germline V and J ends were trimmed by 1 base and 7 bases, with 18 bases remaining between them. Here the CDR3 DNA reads TGTGCCACCAGTGATTTAACAGTTACTCTTTCGGTTGGCTACACCTTC. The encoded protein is CATSDLTVTLSVGYTF.

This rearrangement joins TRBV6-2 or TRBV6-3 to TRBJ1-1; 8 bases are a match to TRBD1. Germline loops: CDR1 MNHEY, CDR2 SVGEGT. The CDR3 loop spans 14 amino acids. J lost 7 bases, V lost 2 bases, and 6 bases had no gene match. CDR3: CASSYKGQEFEAFF. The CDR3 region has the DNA TGTGCCAGCAGTTACAAGGGACAGGAGTTTGAAGCTTTCTTT.

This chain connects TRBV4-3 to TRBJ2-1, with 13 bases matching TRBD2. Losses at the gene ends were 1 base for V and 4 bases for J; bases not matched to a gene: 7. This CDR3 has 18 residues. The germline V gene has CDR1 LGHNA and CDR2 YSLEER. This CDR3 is CASSQVIGTSGTYNEQFF. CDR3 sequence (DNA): TGCGCCAGCAGCCAAGTGATAGGGACTAGCGGGACATACAATGAGCAGTTCTTC.

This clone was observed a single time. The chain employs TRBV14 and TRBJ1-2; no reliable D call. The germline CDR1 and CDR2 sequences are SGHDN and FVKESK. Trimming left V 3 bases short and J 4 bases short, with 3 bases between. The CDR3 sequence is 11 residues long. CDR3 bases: TGTGCCAGCAGCCACAGCTATGGCTACACCTTC. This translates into CASSHSYGYTF.

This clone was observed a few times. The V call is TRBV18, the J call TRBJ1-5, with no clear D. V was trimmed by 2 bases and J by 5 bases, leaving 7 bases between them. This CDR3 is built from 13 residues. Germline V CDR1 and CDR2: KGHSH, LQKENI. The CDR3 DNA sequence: TGTGCCAGCTCACCAAACGATCATCAGCCCCAGCATTTT. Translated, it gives CASSPNDHQPQHF.

CDR3 coding DNA: TGTGCCAGCAGATCATGGGCCGGCTATAATTCACCCCTCCACTTT. Amino acids: CASRSWAGYNSPLHF. The chain combines TRBV5-4 with TRBJ1-6; D remains ambiguous. This CDR3 spans 15 amino acids. V was pared by 5 bases and J by 3 bases, with 12 bases between. Germline CDR1 reads SGHNT; CDR2 reads YYREEE (reference sequence).

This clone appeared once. CDR3 coding DNA: TGCGCCAGCAGCCAAGCTATTTTCAGTTCCTACGAGCAGTACTTC. Translating it yields CASSQAIFSSYEQYF. The chain uses TRBV4-3 and TRBJ2-7; D is unclear. The germline gives CDR1 LGHNA, CDR2 YSLEER. CDR3 length: 15 residues. V was clipped by 1 base and J by 1 base, with 11 bases between them.

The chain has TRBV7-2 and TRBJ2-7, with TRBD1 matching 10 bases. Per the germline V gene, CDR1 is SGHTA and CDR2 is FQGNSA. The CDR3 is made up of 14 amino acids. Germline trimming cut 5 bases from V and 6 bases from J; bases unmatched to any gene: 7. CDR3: CASSTAGQGPEQYF. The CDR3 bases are TGTGCCAGCAGCACCGCGGGACAGGGGCCCGAGCAGTACTTC.

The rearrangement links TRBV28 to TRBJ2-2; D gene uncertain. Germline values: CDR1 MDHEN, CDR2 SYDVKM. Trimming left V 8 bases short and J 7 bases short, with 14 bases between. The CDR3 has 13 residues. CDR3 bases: TGTGCCAGCGGGCGAAGTGCCGGCGGGGAGCTGTTTTTT. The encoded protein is CASGRSAGGELFF.

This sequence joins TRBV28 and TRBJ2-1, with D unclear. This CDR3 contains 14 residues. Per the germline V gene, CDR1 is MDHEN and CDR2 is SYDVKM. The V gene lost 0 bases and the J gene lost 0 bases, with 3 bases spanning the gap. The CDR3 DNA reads TGTGCCAGCAGTTTATGGGGCTCCTACAATGAGCAGTTCTTC. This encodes CASSLWGSYNEQFF.

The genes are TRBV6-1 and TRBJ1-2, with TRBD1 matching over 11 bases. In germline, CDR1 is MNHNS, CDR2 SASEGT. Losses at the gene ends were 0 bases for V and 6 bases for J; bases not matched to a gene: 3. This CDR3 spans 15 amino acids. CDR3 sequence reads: CASSEAWTGGNGYTF. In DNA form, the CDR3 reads TGTGCCAGCAGTGAAGCTTGGACAGGGGGCAATGGCTACACCTTC.